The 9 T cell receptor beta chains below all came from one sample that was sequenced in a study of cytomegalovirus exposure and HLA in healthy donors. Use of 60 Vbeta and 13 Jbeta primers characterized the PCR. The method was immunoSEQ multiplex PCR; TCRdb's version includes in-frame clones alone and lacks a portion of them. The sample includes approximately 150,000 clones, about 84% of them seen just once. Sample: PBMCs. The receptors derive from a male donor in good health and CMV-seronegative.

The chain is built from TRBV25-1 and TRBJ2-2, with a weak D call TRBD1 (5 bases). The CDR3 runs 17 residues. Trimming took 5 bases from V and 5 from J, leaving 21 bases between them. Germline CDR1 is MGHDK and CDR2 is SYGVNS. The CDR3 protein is CASSSHNGQGRTGELFF. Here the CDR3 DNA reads TGTGCCAGCAGTTCTCACAACGGCCAGGGCCGGACCGGGGAGCTGTTTTTT.

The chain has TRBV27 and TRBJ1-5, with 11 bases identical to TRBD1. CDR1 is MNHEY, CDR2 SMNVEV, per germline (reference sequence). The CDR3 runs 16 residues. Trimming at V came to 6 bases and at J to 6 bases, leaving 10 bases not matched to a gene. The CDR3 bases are TGTGCCAGCAGCCGCGGACAGGGGGCTGTCGCTCAGCCCCAGCATTTT. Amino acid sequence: CASSRGQGAVAQPQHF.

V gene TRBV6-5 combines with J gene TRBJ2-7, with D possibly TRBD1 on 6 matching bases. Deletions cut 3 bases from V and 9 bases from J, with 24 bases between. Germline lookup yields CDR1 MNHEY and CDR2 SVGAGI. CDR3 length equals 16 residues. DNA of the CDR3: TGTGCCAGCAGTTATACCGGGACAAGCAGACTACGAGGGCAGTACTTC. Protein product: CASSYTGTSRLRGQYF.

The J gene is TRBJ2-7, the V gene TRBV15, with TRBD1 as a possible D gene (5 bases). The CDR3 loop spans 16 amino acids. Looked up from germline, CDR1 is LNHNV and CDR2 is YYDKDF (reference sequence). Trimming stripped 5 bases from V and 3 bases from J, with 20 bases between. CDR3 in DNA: TGTGCCACCAGCCCCGGCAGTGGGCAGGGCTTCTACGAGCAGTACTTC. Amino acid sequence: CATSPGSGQGFYEQYF.

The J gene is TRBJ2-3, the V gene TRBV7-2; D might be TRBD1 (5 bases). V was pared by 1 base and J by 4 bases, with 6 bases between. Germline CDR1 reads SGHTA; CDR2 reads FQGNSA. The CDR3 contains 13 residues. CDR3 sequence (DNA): TGTGCCAGCAGCTTAGGACAGTCAGATACGCAGTATTTT. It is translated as CASSLGQSDTQYF.

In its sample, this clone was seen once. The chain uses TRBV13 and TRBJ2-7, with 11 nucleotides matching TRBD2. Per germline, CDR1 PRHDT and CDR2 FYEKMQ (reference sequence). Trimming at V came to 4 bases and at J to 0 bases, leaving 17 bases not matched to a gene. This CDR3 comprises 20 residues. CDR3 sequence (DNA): TGTGCCAGCAGCTCCCACACCTACTCGGGACTAGCGGAAAGCTCCTACGAGCAGTACTTC. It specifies CASSSHTYSGLAESSYEQYF.

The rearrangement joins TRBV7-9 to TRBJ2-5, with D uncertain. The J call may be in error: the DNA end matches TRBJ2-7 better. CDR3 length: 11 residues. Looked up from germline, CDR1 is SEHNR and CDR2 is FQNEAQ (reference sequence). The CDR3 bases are TGTGCCAGCAGCGTTTCCTACGAGCAGTACTTC. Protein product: CASSVSYEQYF.

The CDR3 DNA sequence: TGTGCCAGCAGTTTGACTAGCGGCACAGATACGCAGTATTTT. Translating it yields CASSLTSGTDTQYF. V usage is TRBV6-4 and J usage is TRBJ2-3; 8 bases are shared with TRBD2. The V gene end was trimmed by 5 bases and the J gene end by 1 base; junction bases not matched to a gene: 2. CDR3 length equals 14 residues. CDR1 is MRHNA, CDR2 SNTAGT, per germline.

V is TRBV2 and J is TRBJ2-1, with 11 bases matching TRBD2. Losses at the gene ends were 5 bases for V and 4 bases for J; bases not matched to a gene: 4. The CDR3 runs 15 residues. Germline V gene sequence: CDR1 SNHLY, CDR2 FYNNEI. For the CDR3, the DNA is TGTGCCAGCAGTAGCGGGACTAGCGGTTACAATGAGCAGTTCTTC. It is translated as CASSSGTSGYNEQFF.